The clone carrying this T cell receptor beta chain was recorded only once. The antigen is not known. This entry comes from a study of T cell responses to AZD1222 COVID-19 vaccine. Study-wide context: Second-dose timings of about 4 or about 12 weeks were pooled. Regarding the study as a whole: Clonal diversity may have been underestimated, and the donors were mostly white British, with more females than males.

Sequenced by immunoSEQ multiplex PCR; TCRdb stores in-frame clones only, minus some. The sample shows 100,000 to 120,000 clones, about 86% of them seen only once. The CDR3 contains 12 residues. V lost 5 bases to trimming and J lost 11 bases, with 15 bases between them. Germline V gene data show CDR1 as MNHEY and CDR2 as SVGAGI. The material was peripheral blood, obtained on day 0 of AZD1222 vaccination. The chain combines TRBV6-5 with TRBJ1-1, with D tentatively TRBD1 (6 bases). This TCR was sampled from an adult in good health. The CDR3 bases are TGTGCCAGCAGTCCGACCACAGGGCTTGCTTTCTTT. Translating gives CASSPTTGLAFF.